The clone carrying this TCR beta chain turned up a few times. No antigen is known for it. This sample is drawn from a study of T-cell memory formation after mild COVID-19. Across the study: Largely donor-specific sequence clusters came from two donors.

Whole-study results and caveats: The authors did not confirm SARS-CoV-2 specificity of second-wave clones peaking day 37.

Via MiXCR, TCRdb re-called the 5' RACE reads, giving one row per CDR3 protein. The sample lists under 300,000 distinct CDR3 sequences, under 8.5% occurring once. The germline V gene has CDR1 MNHEY and CDR2 SVGEGT. This CDR3 is built from 17 residues. J lost 4 bases, V lost 0 bases, and 10 bases had no gene match. The source of this sequence is a man younger than 30 who had mild COVID-19 (a few samples of this study predate the infection). Cell type and time point are not known. Sequencing was carried out using PBMCs or a T cell subset sorted from them (not recorded which). V gene TRBV6-2 or TRBV6-3 combines with J gene TRBJ2-5, with 8 bases aligning to TRBD2. The CDR3 spells CASSYSSSGTRGETQYF. For the CDR3, the DNA is TGTGCCAGCAGTTACTCGTCATCCGGGACTAGGGGAGAGACCCAGTACTTC.